Presented here are 24 T cell receptor beta chains from one specimen sequenced in a study of human T cells and chemical hapten exposure. Time point here: patch test 1, 2 weeks after DPC sensitization. Treatment of the sample: therapeutic diphenylcyclopropenone sensitization with weekly scalp DPC. TCRdb reanalysed the RACE reads using MiXCR and keeps one entry per CDR3 protein. The repertoire holds approximately 80,000 distinct CDR3 sequences, with approximately 8% as singletons. The sequencing used whole blood, collected in connection with sensitization to the hapten diphenylcyclopropenone (DPC). These receptors were taken from a woman between 25 and 40 years old with alopecia areata. Some clones in this sample may be carry-over from other donors' samples.

In its sample, this clonotype was seen many times. J is TRBJ2-3 and V is TRBV5-5; D is possibly TRBD1 (6 bases). The V gene's germline CDR1 is SGHKS and CDR2 YYEKEE (reference sequence). The germline V and J ends were trimmed by 4 bases and 0 bases, with 12 bases remaining between them. The CDR3 contains 15 residues. The CDR3 here is CASSPGVYSTDTQYF. CDR3 nucleotides: TGTGCCAGCAGCCCAGGGGTGTACAGCACAGATACGCAGTATTTT.

This clonotype was recorded at least ten times. The CDR3 spells CASSFERGYEQYF. The DNA of the CDR3 is TGCGCCAGCAGCTTCGAGCGGGGGTATGAGCAGTACTTC. The chain carries TRBV5-1 and TRBJ2-7; 8 bases fit TRBD2. The V gene's germline CDR1 is SGHRS and CDR2 YFSETQ. The V gene end was trimmed by 2 bases and the J gene end by 7 bases; junction bases not matched to a gene: 5. The CDR3 has 13 residues.

The chain joins TRBV7-9 to TRBJ1-2; 9 nucleotides line up with TRBD1. The CDR3 has 16 residues. Germline V gene sequence: CDR1 SEHNR, CDR2 FQNEAQ (reference sequence). Trimming removed 5 bases from V and 2 bases from J; junction bases left unmatched: 9. The CDR3 DNA reads TGTGCCAGCAGCCCCCGGGACAGGGCTTTCAACTATGGCTACACCTTC. Its translation: CASSPRDRAFNYGYTF.

The chain couples TRBV7-8 to TRBJ1-2; TRBD1 is a possible D gene (5 bases). V dropped 1 base and J dropped 0 bases, with 9 bases sitting between them. Germline CDR1 SGHVS, CDR2 FQNEAQ. The CDR3 is 15 amino acids. CDR3 in amino acids: CASSLGQGTNYGYTF. In nucleotides, the CDR3 is TGTGCCAGCAGCTTAGGTCAGGGTACTAACTATGGCTACACCTTC.

The chain employs TRBV7-9 and TRBJ1-1; D gene unclear. Germline lookup yields CDR1 SEHNR and CDR2 FQNEAQ (reference sequence). V gave up 5 bases and J gave up 3 bases, with 16 bases separating them. The length of the CDR3 is 15 residues. The CDR3 here is CASSPPSLRDTEAFF. The CDR3 nucleotides are TGTGCCAGCAGCCCACCCAGTCTTCGGGACACTGAAGCTTTCTTT.

This clonotype was observed many times. An end of the junction differs from the germline gene, which may be a read error. This sequence joins TRBV12-3 or TRBV12-4 and TRBJ1-1; 7 bases are a match to TRBD1. This CDR3 has 13 residues. CDR3 DNA: TGTGCCAGCAGTTTACGGGGGACCGGGACAGAATCCTTT. Its protein product is CASSLRGTGTESF.

This chain links TRBV18 with TRBJ2-7; maybe TRBD1 (6 bases). From germline, CDR1 is KGHSH and CDR2 LQKENI. The V end was cut by 0 bases, the J end by 3 bases, with 9 bases between. This CDR3 comprises 14 residues. This CDR3 reads CASSPPGQNYEQYF. The CDR3 DNA sequence: TGTGCCAGCTCACCACCGGGACAAAACTACGAGCAGTACTTC.

The sample holds many counts of this clonotype. CDR3 DNA sequence: TGTGCCAGCAGTGAAATTGGCAGGAATAACTATGGCTACACCTTC. The encoded protein is CASSEIGRNNYGYTF. This chain connects TRBV2 to TRBJ1-2; D not resolved. The CDR3 length is 15 residues. The V end lost 2 bases, the J end lost 1 base, and 11 bases lay between the germline ends. Per germline, CDR1 SNHLY and CDR2 FYNNEI.

In this sample, this clonotype turned up many times. V is TRBV20-1 and J is TRBJ2-3, with D perhaps matching TRBD1 or TRBD2 (5 bases each). Germline CDR1 and CDR2: DFQATT and SNEGSKA (reference sequence). V lost 6 bases to trimming and J lost 0 bases, with 10 bases between them. The CDR3 length is 13 residues. The CDR3 loop is CSAEGRSTDTQYF. The CDR3 DNA is TGCAGTGCCGAGGGACGTAGCACAGATACGCAGTATTTT.

This clonotype was counted many times. The gene calls are TRBV6-1 and TRBJ2-2, with unresolved D. The V gene lost 7 bases and the J gene lost 3 bases, with 18 bases spanning the gap. Germline CDR1 is MNHNS and CDR2 is SASEGT. This CDR3 region has 16 residues. CDR3 loop: CASKRVGSADTGELFF. The CDR3 DNA is TGTGCCAGCAAACGCGTGGGCAGTGCGGACACCGGGGAGCTGTTTTTT.

This clonotype has a count of ten or more. The chain has TRBV12-3 or TRBV12-4 and TRBJ2-2; tentatively, D is TRBD1 (5 bases). V was clipped by 7 bases and J by 2 bases, with 8 bases between them. CDR3 length equals 13 residues. The CDR3 nucleotides are TGTGCCAGCACCAGGGTAAACACCGGGGAGCTGTTTTTT. It is translated as CASTRVNTGELFF.

The chain recombines TRBV7-9 with TRBJ2-3; D remains unclear. The V and J ends lost 5 bases and 2 bases respectively, with 11 bases between them. The CDR3 extends over 14 amino acids. Looked up from germline, CDR1 is SEHNR and CDR2 is FQNEAQ (reference sequence). The CDR3 loop is CASSLTRDTDTQYF. CDR3 bases: TGTGCCAGCAGCCTGACACGAGACACAGATACGCAGTATTTT.

This clonotype was seen many times. V usage is TRBV29-1 and J usage is TRBJ1-3; TRBD1 aligns across 8 bases. CDR1 and CDR2 (germline): SQVTM, ANQGSEA. J gave up 2 bases and V 7 bases, and 4 bases lay outside the gene matches. The CDR3 is 13 amino acids. The CDR3 region is CSAWTGPGNTIYF. CDR3 bases: TGCAGCGCCTGGACAGGGCCTGGAAACACCATATATTTT.

Note on this clonotype: A read error may explain this, as a much larger clone is one base away. The chain couples TRBV6-1 to TRBJ1-5; D is perhaps TRBD1 (5 bases). Per the germline V gene, CDR1 is MNHNS and CDR2 is SASEGT. CDR3 length equals 15 residues. CDR3 sequence reads: CASAGDSYSNQPQNF. The CDR3 nucleotides read TGTGCCAGCGCTGGAGACAGTTATAGCAATCAGCCCCAGAATTTT.

The sample holds many counts of this clonotype. V gene TRBV12-3 or TRBV12-4 combines with J gene TRBJ1-4; D remains ambiguous. The CDR3 contains 15 residues. The germline V and J ends were trimmed by 3 bases and 6 bases, with 14 bases remaining between them. The CDR3 DNA is TGTGCCAGCAGTTTTGGAGGGAAAGGCTATGAAAAACTGTTTTTT. Encoded protein: CASSFGGKGYEKLFF.

This clonotype was observed a handful of times. The chain couples TRBV6-5 to TRBJ2-6; D call uncertain. The CDR3 sequence is 16 residues long. CDR1 is MNHEY and CDR2 is SVGAGI in the germline V gene. The V and J ends lost 0 bases and 0 bases respectively, with 6 bases between them. The CDR3 region has the DNA TGTGCCAGCAGTTACTCGTCTAGCTCTGGGGCCAACGTCCTGACTTTC. Protein: CASSYSSSSGANVLTF.

This clonotype was seen ten or more times. This chain joins TRBV6-1 and TRBJ2-2; tentatively, D is TRBD1 (6 bases). The length of the CDR3 is 16 residues. Germline CDR1 and CDR2: MNHNS and SASEGT. The germline V and J ends were trimmed by 6 bases and 4 bases, with 18 bases remaining between them. The CDR3 coding sequence is TGTGCCAGCAGACCACAATTACAGGGTAGCACCGGGGAGCTGTTTTTT. It encodes CASRPQLQGSTGELFF.

This clonotype was observed a few times. In DNA, the CDR3 is TGTGCCAGCAGTTTAGAGAGCGACGGAGATACGCAGTATTTT. Translation gives CASSLESDGDTQYF. The V gene is TRBV12-3 or TRBV12-4, the J gene TRBJ2-3; no clear D gene. This CDR3 is 14 amino acids long. V lost 1 base, J lost 5 bases, and 10 bases lay in between.

The gene calls are TRBV9 and TRBJ2-7; maybe TRBD2 (5 bases). Per germline, CDR1 SGDLS and CDR2 YYNGEE. This CDR3 region has 16 residues. Trimming removed 4 bases from V and 7 bases from J, with 24 bases in between. The CDR3 DNA is TGTGCCAGCAGCTCGAAGACTGTTTCCCGAAGCGGAGAGCAGTACTTC. It translates to CASSSKTVSRSGEQYF.

This clonotype has just a few counts. This CDR3 is CASSQLLGGGAETQYF. Here the CDR3 DNA reads TGCGCCAGCAGCCAACTATTAGGAGGTGGGGCGGAGACCCAGTACTTC. The gene calls are TRBV4-1 and TRBJ2-5, with D perhaps assigned TRBD1 or TRBD2 (5 bases each). The CDR3 covers 16 residues. Trimming stripped 2 bases from V and 5 bases from J, with 18 bases between. Germline lookup yields CDR1 MGHRA and CDR2 YSYEKL.

This clonotype was picked up many times. The chain has TRBV6-4 and TRBJ1-2, with TRBD1 as a possible D gene (5 bases). The germline V and J ends were trimmed by 2 bases and 10 bases, with 14 bases remaining between them. From germline, CDR1 is MRHNA and CDR2 SNTAGT. This CDR3 spans 13 amino acids. Written as DNA, the CDR3 is TGTGCCAGCAGTGACACCTGGGGCAGCGACTACACCTTC. It yields the protein CASSDTWGSDYTF.

The chain joins TRBV2 to TRBJ2-2; 8 bases agree with TRBD1. The germline gives CDR1 SNHLY, CDR2 FYNNEI. The J segment lost 7 bases and the V segment lost 4 bases, leaving 8 bases of the junction unmatched. The CDR3 runs to 15 residues. CDR3 coding DNA: TGTGCCAGCAGTGTTATACAGGGGGTCGTCGGGGAGCTGTTTTTT. It specifies CASSVIQGVVGELFF.

In this sample, this clonotype turned up many times. This chain connects TRBV18 to TRBJ2-6; D is ambiguous. CDR3 length: 17 residues. V was clipped by 2 bases and J by 2 bases, with 13 bases between them. The germline CDR1 and CDR2 sequences are KGHSH and LQKENI. CDR3 amino acids: CASSPLVPKAGANVLTF. The CDR3 region has the DNA TGTGCCAGCTCACCATTGGTCCCCAAGGCTGGGGCCAACGTCCTGACTTTC.

This clonotype came up many times. V usage is TRBV6-2 or TRBV6-3 and J usage is TRBJ2-4, with 7 bases aligning to TRBD1. The CDR3 totals 14 residues. Germline assignment: CDR1 MNHEY and CDR2 SVGEGT. Trimming cost V 4 bases and J 4 bases; bases outside gene matches: 4. CDR3 DNA: TGTGCCAGCAGTTCCGACAGGGCGAAAAACATTCAGTACTTC. It codes for CASSSDRAKNIQYF.